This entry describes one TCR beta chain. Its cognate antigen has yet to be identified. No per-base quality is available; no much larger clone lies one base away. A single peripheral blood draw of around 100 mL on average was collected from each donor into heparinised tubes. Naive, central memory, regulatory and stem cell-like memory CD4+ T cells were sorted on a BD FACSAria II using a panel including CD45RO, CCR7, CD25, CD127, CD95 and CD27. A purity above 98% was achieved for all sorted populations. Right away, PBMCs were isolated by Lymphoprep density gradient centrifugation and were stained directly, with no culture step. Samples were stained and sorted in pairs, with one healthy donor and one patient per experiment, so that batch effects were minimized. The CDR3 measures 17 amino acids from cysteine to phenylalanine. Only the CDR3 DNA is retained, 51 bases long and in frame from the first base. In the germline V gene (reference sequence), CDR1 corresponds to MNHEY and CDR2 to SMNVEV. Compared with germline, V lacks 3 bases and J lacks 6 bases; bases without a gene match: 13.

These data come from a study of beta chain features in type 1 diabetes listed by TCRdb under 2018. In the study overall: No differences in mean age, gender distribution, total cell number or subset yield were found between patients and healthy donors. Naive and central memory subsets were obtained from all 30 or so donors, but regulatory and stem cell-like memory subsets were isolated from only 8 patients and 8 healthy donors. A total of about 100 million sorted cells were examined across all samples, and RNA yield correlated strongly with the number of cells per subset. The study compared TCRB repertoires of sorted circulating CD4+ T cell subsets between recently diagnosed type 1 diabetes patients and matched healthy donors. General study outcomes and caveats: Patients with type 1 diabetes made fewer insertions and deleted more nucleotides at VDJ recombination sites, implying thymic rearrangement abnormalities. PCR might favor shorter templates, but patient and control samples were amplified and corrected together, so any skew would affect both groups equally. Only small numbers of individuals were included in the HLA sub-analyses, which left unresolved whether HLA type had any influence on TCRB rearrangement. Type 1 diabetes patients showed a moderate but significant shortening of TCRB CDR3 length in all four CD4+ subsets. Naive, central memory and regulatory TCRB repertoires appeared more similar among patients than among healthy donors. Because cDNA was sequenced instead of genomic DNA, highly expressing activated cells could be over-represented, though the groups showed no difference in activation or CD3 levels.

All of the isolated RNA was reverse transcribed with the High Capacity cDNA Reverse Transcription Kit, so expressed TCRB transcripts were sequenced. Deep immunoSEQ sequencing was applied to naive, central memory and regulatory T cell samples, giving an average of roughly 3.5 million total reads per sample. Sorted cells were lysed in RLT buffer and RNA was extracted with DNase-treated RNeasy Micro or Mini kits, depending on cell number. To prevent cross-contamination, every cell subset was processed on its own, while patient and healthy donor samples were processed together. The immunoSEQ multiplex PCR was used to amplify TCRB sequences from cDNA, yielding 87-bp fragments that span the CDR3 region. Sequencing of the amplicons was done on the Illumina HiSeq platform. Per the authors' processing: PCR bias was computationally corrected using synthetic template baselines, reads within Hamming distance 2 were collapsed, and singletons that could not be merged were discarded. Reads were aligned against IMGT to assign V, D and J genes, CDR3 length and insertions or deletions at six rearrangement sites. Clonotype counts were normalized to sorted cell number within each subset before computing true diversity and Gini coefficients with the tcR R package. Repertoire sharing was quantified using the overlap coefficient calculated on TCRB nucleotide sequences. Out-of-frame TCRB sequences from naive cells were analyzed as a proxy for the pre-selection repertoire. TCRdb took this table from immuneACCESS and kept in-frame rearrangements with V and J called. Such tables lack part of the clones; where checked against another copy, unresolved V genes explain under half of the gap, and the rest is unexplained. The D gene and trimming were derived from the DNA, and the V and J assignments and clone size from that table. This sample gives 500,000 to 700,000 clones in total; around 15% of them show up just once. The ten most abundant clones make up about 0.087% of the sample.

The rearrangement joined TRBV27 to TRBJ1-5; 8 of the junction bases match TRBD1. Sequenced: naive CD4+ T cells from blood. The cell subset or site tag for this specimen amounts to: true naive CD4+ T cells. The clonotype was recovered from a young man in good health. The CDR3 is CASSFAAGQGAVQPQHF. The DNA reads TGTGCCAGCAGTTTCGCCGCCGGACAGGGAGCCGTTCAGCCCCAGCATTTT.